This T cell receptor (beta chain) was obtained from a study of cytotoxic CD8 clonotypes in ibrutinib-treated CLL. General study points: Clonality increased with ibrutinib response but returned toward baseline at progression.

This clone was picked up a small number of times. What it binds is unknown. Libraries were prepared by immunoSEQ multiplex PCR; TCRdb keeps only in-frame clonotypes and omits some of them. In the table there are 150,000 to 250,000 clones, 72% of which are singletons. This CDR3 is 14 amino acids long. Trimming cost V 1 base and J 4 bases, with 10 bases left between them. Germline values: CDR1 MGHDK, CDR2 SYGVNS. The genes are TRBV25-1 and TRBJ1-2; D not resolved. The receptor was derived from a human donor with chronic lymphocytic leukemia. This material consisted of PBMCs, taken after 24 months of ibrutinib treatment. CDR3: CASSELHTAYGYTF. CDR3 sequence (DNA): TGTGCCAGCAGTGAATTACACACGGCCTATGGCTACACCTTC.